A single sample gave rise to the 12 T cell receptor beta chains below, sequenced in a study of shared clonotypes between healthy human individuals (TCRdb year 2020). Library construction relied on the immunoSEQ multiplex PCR assay. The immuneACCESS repertoire file appears here via TCRdb, limited to in-frame rearrangements. These files lack a portion of the clones; in checked studies, under half of the deficit traces to unresolved V genes, and the cause of the others is not known. This sample is represented by 2 million to 2.5 million clones; about 94% of them were singletons. Clones ranked in the top ten supply around 1.1% of the sample. CD8 naive samples were CD45RO-negative cells positively selected for CCR7, giving a CD45RA+CCR7+ population that excluded TemRA cells. The source material was naive CD8+ T cells sorted from blood. The meaning of the sample's cell subset or site label: CD45RA+CCR7+. The receptors were sampled from a man aged 18 to 29 in good health.

As regards this clone: Other nucleotide sequences in the sample specify the same CDR3. V gene TRBV7-9 combines with J gene TRBJ2-7; unclear D gene. The CDR3 extends over 13 amino acids. Per germline, CDR1 SEHNR and CDR2 FQNEAQ (reference sequence). Trimming removed 0 bases from V and 0 bases from J, with 3 bases in between. This CDR3 reads CASSLADSYEQYF. CDR3 DNA: TGTGCCAGCAGCTTAGCAGACTCCTACGAGCAGTACTTC.

The rearrangement links TRBV6-1 to TRBJ1-4; D remains unclear. The CDR3 length is 14 residues. CDR1 and CDR2 (germline): MNHNS, SASEGT. Trimming stripped 5 bases from V and 5 bases from J, with 12 bases between. CDR3 DNA sequence: TGTGCCAGCAGTCCCGCGGACGGAAATGAAAAACTGTTTTTT. This codes for CASSPADGNEKLFF.

This clone was seen a few times. The sample holds other DNA sequences that translate to the same CDR3. V and J are TRBV7-9 and TRBJ2-1; D remains ambiguous. CDR1 and CDR2 (germline): SEHNR, FQNEAQ (reference sequence). V gave up 1 base and J gave up 7 bases, with 5 bases separating them. CDR3 size: 12 residues. For the CDR3, the DNA is TGTGCCAGCAGCTTAGTGGTAAATGAGCAGTTCTTC. Protein product: CASSLVVNEQFF. The full variable domain, completed using reference TRBV7-9 and TRBJ2-1, is DTGVSQNPRHKITKRGQNVTFRCDPISEHNRLYWYRQTLGQGPEFLTYFQNEAQLEKSRLLSDRFSAERPKGSFSTLEIQRTEQGDSAMYLCASSLVVNEQFFGPGTRLTVL.

Here the CDR3 DNA reads TGTGCCTGGAGACCTAGCGGGTCCTACAATGAGCAGTTCTTC. Translated, it gives CAWRPSGSYNEQFF. The chain is built from TRBV30 and TRBJ2-1; TRBD2 agrees at 8 bases. Trimming cost V 3 bases and J 1 base; bases outside gene matches: 2. CDR1 is GTSNPN and CDR2 is SVGIG in the germline V gene (reference sequence). This CDR3 is built from 14 residues.

This chain's CDR3 is CASSLEPGGGYGYTF. CDR3 DNA sequence: TGTGCCAGCAGCTTAGAGCCAGGGGGGGGCTATGGCTACACCTTC. The chain couples TRBV11-2 to TRBJ1-2; 7 nucleotides agree with TRBD1. CDR1 and CDR2 (germline): SGHAT, FQNNGV. The CDR3 length is 15 residues. Trimming took 0 bases from V and 4 from J; bases not matched to a gene: 5.

The V and J genes are TRBV4-3 and TRBJ2-2; D remains unclear. From germline, CDR1 is LGHNA and CDR2 YSLEER. V lost 1 base to trimming and J lost 5 bases, with 8 bases between them. The CDR3 extends over 14 amino acids. In DNA, the CDR3 is TGCGCCAGCAGCCAAGTGGGCCAGACCGGGGAGCTGTTTTTT. Translating gives CASSQVGQTGELFF.

The rearrangement uses TRBV7-9 and TRBJ2-3; 10 bases agree with TRBD2. The V and J ends lost 6 bases and 7 bases, in that order; junction bases with no gene match: 7. CDR3 size: 14 residues. The V gene's germline CDR1 is SEHNR and CDR2 FQNEAQ (reference sequence). Written as DNA, the CDR3 is TGTGCCAGCAGTTCTAGCGGGGGCCCGTATACGCAGTATTTT. Its protein is CASSSSGGPYTQYF.

The chain carries TRBV4-1 and TRBJ2-3, with a weak D call TRBD1 (7 bases). The length of the CDR3 is 15 residues. The V and J ends lost 5 bases and 0 bases respectively, with 12 bases between them. Germline CDR1 reads MGHRA; CDR2 reads YSYEKL. Here the CDR3 reads CASSYRGGSTDTQYF. CDR3 nucleotide sequence: TGCGCCAGCAGCTACAGGGGAGGCAGCACAGATACGCAGTATTTT.

The rearrangement links TRBV6-5 to TRBJ2-7; TRBD2 aligns across 11 bases. CDR1 is MNHEY, CDR2 SVGAGI, per germline. The V and J ends lost 5 bases and 5 bases, in that order; junction bases with no gene match: 5. This CDR3 spans 14 amino acids. The CDR3 DNA is TGTGCCAGCAGTGGGACTAGCGGTGTTGACGAGCAGTACTTC. Translated: CASSGTSGVDEQYF.

CDR3 in amino acids: CASSLDIGGNTEAFF. CDR3 coding DNA: TGTGCCAGCAGCTTAGATATCGGGGGGAACACTGAAGCTTTCTTT. The genes are TRBV7-9 and TRBJ1-1; TRBD1 might be the D (5 bases). CDR1 is SEHNR and CDR2 is FQNEAQ in the germline V gene (reference sequence). The CDR3 covers 15 residues. V was cut by 1 base and J by 1 base, with 10 bases left in between.

This clone came up once. V usage is TRBV29-1 and J usage is TRBJ2-1, with D perhaps matching TRBD1 (6 bases). Between the trimmed V and J ends, which lost 2 bases and 0 bases, there was a span of 14 bases. The germline CDR1 and CDR2 sequences are SQVTM and ANQGSEA. The CDR3 length is 16 residues. DNA for the CDR3: TGCAGCGTTGAAATGGGACAAGGGAGCTCCTACAATGAGCAGTTCTTC. This encodes CSVEMGQGSSYNEQFF.

The chain recombines TRBV11-2 with TRBJ2-7; a weak D match, TRBD1 (5 bases). The CDR3 is 16 residues long. Deletions cut 1 base from V and 2 bases from J, with 15 bases between. CDR1 is SGHAT and CDR2 is FQNNGV in the germline V gene. Here the CDR3 reads CASSLGKQGFPYEQYF. CDR3 DNA: TGTGCCAGCAGCTTAGGCAAGCAGGGATTTCCCTACGAGCAGTACTTC. Drawing the rest from reference TRBV11-2 and TRBJ2-7, the complete variable domain is EAGVAQSPRYKIIEKRQSVAFWCNPISGHATLYWYQQILGQGPKLLIQFQNNGVVDDSQLPKDRFSAERLKGVDSTLKIQPAKLEDSAVYLCASSLGKQGFPYEQYFGPGTRLTVT.